This TCR beta chain was sequenced during a study of PD-1 blockade in mismatch repair-deficient tumors. Turning to the study itself: All were previously treated, progressing patients with 12 mismatch repair-deficient cancer types.

Libraries were prepared by immunoSEQ multiplex PCR; TCRdb keeps only in-frame clonotypes and omits some of them. Among about 67,000 clones listed, almost 80% were seen once. The germline V gene has CDR1 KGHSH and CDR2 LQKENI. There are 16 residues in the CDR3. The trim removed 6 bases at V and 3 bases at J, leaving 12 bases unmatched. The sequenced sample was peripheral blood, obtained 2 weeks after starting pembrolizumab. The receptor was isolated from an adult with mismatch repair-deficient cancer. This rearrangement joins TRBV18 to TRBJ2-5; the match to TRBD1 covers 8 bases. The CDR3 region is CASSPFQGAKKETQYF. CDR3 coding DNA: TGTGCCAGCTCCCCCTTTCAGGGGGCAAAAAAAGAGACCCAGTACTTC.